This T cell receptor beta chain was identified in a study of OX40 agonist ivuxolimab in advanced cancers. The overall study: Among those treated, three patients had partial responses, one with hepatocellular carcinoma and two with cutaneous melanoma.

Libraries were prepared by immunoSEQ multiplex PCR; TCRdb keeps only in-frame clonotypes and omits some of them. The repertoire holds fewer than 100,000 clones, with roughly 89% as singletons. The CDR3 runs 15 residues. V lost 1 base, J lost 4 bases, and 13 bases lay in between. The germline V gene encodes CDR1 LNHDA and CDR2 SQIVND (reference sequence). On this clone: Its antigen is still unknown.

Study-wide results and limits: It was not determined which antigens were specifically recognized by the peripheral T cells that had undergone clonal expansion.

Material: CD4+ or CD8+ T cells sorted from blood, obtained in a trial of the OX40 agonist ivuxolimab. This clonotype was obtained from an adult with an advanced solid tumor such as melanoma, head and neck, liver or kidney cancer. J is TRBJ2-5 and V is TRBV19; tentatively, D is TRBD1 (5 bases). CDR3 in DNA: TGTGCCAGTAGTATAGGGGGCAGGGTGGGAGAGACCCAGTACTTC. Encoded protein: CASSIGGRVGETQYF. The full variable domain, completed using reference TRBV19 and TRBJ2-5, is DGGITQSPKYLFRKEGQNVTLSCEQNLNHDAMYWYRQDPGQGLRLIYYSQIVNDFQKGDIAEGYSVSREKKESFPLTVTSAQKNPTAFYLCASSIGGRVGETQYFGPGTRLLVL.